Detailed here is one T cell receptor beta chain. Libraries were made from TCR beta cDNA, and they carried unique molecular identifiers. TCRdb re-called the PCR reads with MiXCR, one entry per CDR3 protein. The profile shows 750,000 to 950,000 distinct CDR3 sequences, around 45% of them singletons. This entry belongs to a study of post-analysis software for immune sequencing data. The overall study: Relapsing-remitting, secondary progressive and progressive-relapsing multiple sclerosis were all included among the disease courses.

This receptor was taken from a girl aged 10 to 17 with multiple sclerosis. Sample: blood.

In DNA, the CDR3 is TGTGCCATCAGTGGGACTAGCGGAGAGCAGTACTTC. Its translation is CAISGTSGEQYF. The V and J genes are TRBV10-3 and TRBJ2-5; 10 positions match TRBD2. Germline V gene sequence: CDR1 ENHRY, CDR2 SYGVKD. J lost 11 bases, V lost 4 bases, and 4 bases had no gene match. The CDR3 consists of 12 residues.